Shown below are 5 T cell receptor beta chains from a single sample sequenced in a study of OX40 agonist ivuxolimab in advanced cancers. This table comes from immunoSEQ multiplex PCR, and its TCRdb copy is limited to in-frame clones, with some not included. The sample records 50,000 to 80,000 clones, roughly four fifths being singletons. The material was CD4+ or CD8+ T cells sorted from blood, obtained in a trial of the OX40 agonist ivuxolimab. These receptors were collected from an adult with an advanced solid tumor such as melanoma, head and neck, liver or kidney cancer.

This chain joins TRBV27 and TRBJ2-1, with 9 bases aligning to TRBD2. After removal of 6 bases from V and 6 bases from J, the junction contained 9 bases not matched to a gene. Germline V gene data show CDR1 as MNHEY and CDR2 as SMNVEV (reference sequence). The CDR3 spans 15 residues. In nucleotides, the CDR3 is TGTGCCAGCAGCCCGGGGGCGGGAGGGCGCAATGAGCAGTTCTTC. This encodes CASSPGAGGRNEQFF.

This chain connects TRBV10-3 to TRBJ1-3, with D unclear. Germline values: CDR1 ENHRY, CDR2 SYGVKD. This CDR3 has 14 amino acids. Trimming left V 3 bases short and J 4 bases short, with 10 bases between. In DNA form, the CDR3 reads TGTGCCATCAGTGATGAAGGGATAGGAAACACCATATATTTT. Its translation is CAISDEGIGNTIYF.

CDR3 DNA: TGTGCCAGCGGAAAATGGGGACAGAGTTGGACCCAGTACTTC. It translates to CASGKWGQSWTQYF. The V call is TRBV19, the J call TRBJ2-5; 7 positions agree with TRBD1. The CDR3 contains 14 residues. The germline V gene encodes CDR1 LNHDA and CDR2 SQIVND (reference sequence). The V and J ends lost 9 bases and 7 bases, in that order; junction bases with no gene match: 14.

The V and J genes are TRBV6-5 and TRBJ1-1; the D gene is possibly TRBD1 (5 bases). Trimming shortened V by 4 bases and J by 6 bases, and 9 bases separated the two germline ends. The CDR3 is 12 residues long. Germline assignment: CDR1 MNHEY and CDR2 SVGAGI. CDR3 loop: CASSSSTAEAFF. The CDR3 nucleotides are TGTGCCAGCAGTTCCTCGACAGCTGAAGCTTTCTTT.

The chain combines TRBV4-1 with TRBJ2-5, with D unresolved. Germline assignment: CDR1 MGHRA and CDR2 YSYEKL. V was pared by 2 bases and J by 1 base, with 17 bases between. This CDR3 is 17 amino acids long. CDR3 protein: CASSQYLLPIFQETQYF. The CDR3 DNA follows: TGCGCCAGCAGCCAATACCTCCTACCGATATTCCAAGAGACCCAGTACTTC.